This T cell receptor (beta chain) was sequenced during a study of technical replicates of blood from a handful of donors. The V gene's germline CDR1 is KGHSH and CDR2 LQKENI. This CDR3 contains 17 residues. The trim removed 3 bases at V and 3 bases at J, leaving 10 bases unmatched. This table comes from immunoSEQ multiplex PCR, and its TCRdb copy is limited to in-frame clones, with some not included. The table lists 75,000 to 100,000 clones, about 94% of them singletons. Source material: T cells isolated from PBMCs. The genes are TRBV18 and TRBJ1-1; 10 nucleotides match TRBD1. The receptor's source is a human donor in good health. CDR3 protein: CASSPPGQGRGYTEAFF. Written as DNA, the CDR3 is TGTGCCAGCTCACCGCCGGGACAGGGGAGAGGGTACACTGAAGCTTTCTTT.